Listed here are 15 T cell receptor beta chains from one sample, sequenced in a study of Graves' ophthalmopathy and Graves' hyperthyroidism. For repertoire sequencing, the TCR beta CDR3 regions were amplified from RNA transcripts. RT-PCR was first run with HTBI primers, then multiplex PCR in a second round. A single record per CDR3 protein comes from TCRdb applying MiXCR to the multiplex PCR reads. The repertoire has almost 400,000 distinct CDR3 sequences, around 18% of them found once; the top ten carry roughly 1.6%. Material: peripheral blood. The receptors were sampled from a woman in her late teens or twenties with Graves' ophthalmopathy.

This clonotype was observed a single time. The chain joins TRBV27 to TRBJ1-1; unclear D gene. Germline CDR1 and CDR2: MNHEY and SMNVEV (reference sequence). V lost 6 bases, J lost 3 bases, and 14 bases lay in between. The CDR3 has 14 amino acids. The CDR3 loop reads CASRRPLDYTEAFF. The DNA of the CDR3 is TGTGCCAGCAGACGACCGTTAGATTACACTGAAGCTTTCTTT.

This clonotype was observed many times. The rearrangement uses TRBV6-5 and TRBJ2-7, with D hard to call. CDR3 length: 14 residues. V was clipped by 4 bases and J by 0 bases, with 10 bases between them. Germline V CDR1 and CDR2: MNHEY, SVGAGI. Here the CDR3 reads CASSWVGNSYEQYF. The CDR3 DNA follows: TGTGCCAGCAGTTGGGTTGGCAACTCCTACGAGCAGTACTTC.

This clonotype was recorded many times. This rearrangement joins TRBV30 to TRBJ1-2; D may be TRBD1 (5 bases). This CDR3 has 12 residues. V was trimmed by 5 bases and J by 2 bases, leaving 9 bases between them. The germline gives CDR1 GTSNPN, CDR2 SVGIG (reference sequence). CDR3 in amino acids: CAWAQVNYGYTF. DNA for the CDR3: TGTGCCTGGGCACAGGTAAACTATGGCTACACCTTC.

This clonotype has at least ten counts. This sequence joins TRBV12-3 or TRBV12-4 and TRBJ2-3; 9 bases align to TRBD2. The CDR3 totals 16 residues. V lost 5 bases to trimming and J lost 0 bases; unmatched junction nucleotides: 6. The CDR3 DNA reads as TGTGCCAGCAGTCCCCCTAGCGGGGCGAGCACAGATACGCAGTATTTT. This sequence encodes CASSPPSGASTDTQYF.

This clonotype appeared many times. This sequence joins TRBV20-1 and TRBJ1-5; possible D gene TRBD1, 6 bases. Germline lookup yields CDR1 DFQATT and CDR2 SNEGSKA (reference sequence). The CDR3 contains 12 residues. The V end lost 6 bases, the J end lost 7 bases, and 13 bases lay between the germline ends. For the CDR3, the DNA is TGCAGTGCCGCGGGAGGGGGACAGCCCCAGCATTTT. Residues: CSAAGGGQPQHF.

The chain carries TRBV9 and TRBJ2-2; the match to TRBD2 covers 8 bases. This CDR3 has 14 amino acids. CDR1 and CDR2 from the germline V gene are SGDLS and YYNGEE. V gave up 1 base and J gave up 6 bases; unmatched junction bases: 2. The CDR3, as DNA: TGTGCCAGCAGCGTATTCGGGGGGGCCGGGGAGCTGTTTTTT. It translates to CASSVFGGAGELFF.

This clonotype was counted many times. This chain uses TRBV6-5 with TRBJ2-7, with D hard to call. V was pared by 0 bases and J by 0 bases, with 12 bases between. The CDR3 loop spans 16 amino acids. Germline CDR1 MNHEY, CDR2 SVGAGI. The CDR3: CASSYSSGQNSYEQYF. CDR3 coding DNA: TGTGCCAGCAGTTACTCGTCAGGTCAGAACTCCTACGAGCAGTACTTC.

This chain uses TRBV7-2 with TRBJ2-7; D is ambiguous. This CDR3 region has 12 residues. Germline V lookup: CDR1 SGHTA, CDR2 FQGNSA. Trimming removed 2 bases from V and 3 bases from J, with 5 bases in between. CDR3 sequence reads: CASSLQFYEQYF. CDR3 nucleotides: TGTGCCAGCAGCTTACAGTTCTACGAGCAGTACTTC. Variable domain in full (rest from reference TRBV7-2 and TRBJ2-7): GAGVSQSPSNKVTEKGKDVELRCDPISGHTALYWYRQSLGQGLEFLIYFQGNSAPDKSGLPSDRFSAERTGGSVSTLTIQRTQQEDSAVYLCASSLQFYEQYFGPGTRLTVT.

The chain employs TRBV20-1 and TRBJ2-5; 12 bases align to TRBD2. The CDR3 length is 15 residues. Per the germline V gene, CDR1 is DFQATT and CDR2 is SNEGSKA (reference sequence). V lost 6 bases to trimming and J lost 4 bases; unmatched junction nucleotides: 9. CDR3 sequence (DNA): TGCAGTGCCCACCGACTAGCGGGAGATTCAGAGACCCAGTACTTC. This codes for CSAHRLAGDSETQYF.

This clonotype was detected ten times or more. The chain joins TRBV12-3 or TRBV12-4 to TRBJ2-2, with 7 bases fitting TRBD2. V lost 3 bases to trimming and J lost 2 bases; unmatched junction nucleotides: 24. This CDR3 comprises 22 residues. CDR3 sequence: CASSFVRHRTGGRGANTGELFF. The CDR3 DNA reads TGTGCCAGCAGTTTCGTCCGACATCGGACTGGCGGGAGAGGGGCCAACACCGGGGAGCTGTTTTTT.

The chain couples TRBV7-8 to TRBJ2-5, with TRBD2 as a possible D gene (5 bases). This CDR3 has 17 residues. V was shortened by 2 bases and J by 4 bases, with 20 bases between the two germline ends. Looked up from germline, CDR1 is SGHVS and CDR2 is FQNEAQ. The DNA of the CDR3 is TGTGCCAGCAGCTTACTAGATAGGAGGTTAGCTGCAGAGACCCAGTACTTC. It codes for CASSLLDRRLAAETQYF.

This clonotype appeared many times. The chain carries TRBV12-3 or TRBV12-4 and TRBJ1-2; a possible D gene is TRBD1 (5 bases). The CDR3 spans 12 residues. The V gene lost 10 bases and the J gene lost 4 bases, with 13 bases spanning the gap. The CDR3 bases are TGTGCCATAGGGACGCAGGTCTATGGCTACACCTTC. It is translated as CAIGTQVYGYTF.

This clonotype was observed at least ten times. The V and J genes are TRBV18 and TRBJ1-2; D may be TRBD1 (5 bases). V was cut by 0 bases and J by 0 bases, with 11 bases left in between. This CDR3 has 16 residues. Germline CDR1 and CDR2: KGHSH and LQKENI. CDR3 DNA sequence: TGTGCCAGCTCACCACCAGGGGAATTGCCTAACTATGGCTACACCTTC. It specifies CASSPPGELPNYGYTF.

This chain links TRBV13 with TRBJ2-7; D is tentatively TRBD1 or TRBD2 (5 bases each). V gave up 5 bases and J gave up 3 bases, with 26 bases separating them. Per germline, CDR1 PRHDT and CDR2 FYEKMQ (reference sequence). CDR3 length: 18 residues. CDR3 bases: TGTGCCAGCAGCCCCCCCGCAGGAGGTGGCCAGGGCCACTACGAGCAGTACTTC. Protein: CASSPPAGGGQGHYEQYF.

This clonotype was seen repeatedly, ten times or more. The CDR3 loop is CSVEGSRIMNTEAFF. As DNA, the CDR3 is TGCAGCGTTGAGGGCAGCAGGATTATGAACACTGAAGCTTTCTTT. This chain links TRBV29-1 with TRBJ1-1, with no clear D. Trimming pared 3 bases from V and 0 bases from J, leaving 14 bases between. Germline values: CDR1 SQVTM, CDR2 ANQGSEA. The CDR3 is 15 residues long.